These 29 T cell receptor beta chains were all obtained from the same sample, sequenced in a study of molecular identifiers for immune sequencing clone quantification. TCRdb re-called the PCR reads through MiXCR, storing one row per CDR3 protein. This table has approximately 500,000 distinct CDR3 sequences, around 23% appearing once. Sequenced input: naive CD8+ T cells from blood, with Jurkat cell RNA spiked in. The subset is: FACS-sorted CD8+CD4-CCR7+CD45RA+ naive T cells. These receptors were taken from a human donor in good health. Some libraries in this study had Jurkat cell RNA spiked in.

This rearrangement joins TRBV29-1 to TRBJ2-3, with D uncertain. Trimming cost V 4 bases and J 4 bases, with 21 bases left between them. The CDR3 loop spans 16 amino acids. Per the germline V gene, CDR1 is SQVTM and CDR2 is ANQGSEA. DNA for the CDR3: TGCAGCGTTGGCGCGCTGCGGCTAGGCAGCGCAGATACGCAGTATTTT. Residues: CSVGALRLGSADTQYF.

This rearrangement joins TRBV20-1 to TRBJ1-4; TRBD1 might be the D (5 bases). The V and J ends lost 0 bases and 6 bases respectively, with 14 bases between them. This CDR3 has 15 amino acids. From germline, CDR1 is DFQATT and CDR2 SNEGSKA (reference sequence). The CDR3 loop reads CSARDYQRGDEKLFF. As DNA, the CDR3 is TGCAGTGCTAGAGACTACCAACGGGGGGATGAAAAACTGTTTTTT.

There are many counts of this clonotype. V and J are TRBV7-9 and TRBJ1-5; TRBD1 is a possible D gene (6 bases). The germline V and J ends were trimmed by 2 bases and 7 bases, with 12 bases remaining between them. CDR1 and CDR2 from the germline V gene are SEHNR and FQNEAQ (reference sequence). CDR3 length: 14 amino acids. The CDR3 loop reads CASSLFDRPQPQHF. The CDR3 region has the DNA TGTGCCAGCAGCTTATTTGACAGGCCGCAGCCCCAGCATTTT.

This chain joins TRBV6-2 or TRBV6-3 and TRBJ2-7; 7 bases map to TRBD2. The V gene's germline CDR1 is MNHEY and CDR2 SVGEGT. The CDR3 totals 14 residues. V shed 2 bases and J 8 bases; nucleotides not matched to a gene: 9. The chain's CDR3 is CASSYDPGGPKQYF. As DNA, the CDR3 is TGTGCCAGCAGTTACGACCCGGGAGGCCCTAAGCAGTACTTC.

The V gene is TRBV6-5, the J gene TRBJ2-2; TRBD2 aligns across 9 bases. The CDR3 has 16 residues. With 5 bases clipped from V and 2 bases from J, the junction kept 6 bases outside the gene matches. Per germline, CDR1 MNHEY and CDR2 SVGAGI. The CDR3 coding sequence is TGTGCCAGCAGTCAGCCACTAGCGGGTAACACCGGGGAGCTGTTTTTT. Translating gives CASSQPLAGNTGELFF.

This clonotype has a handful of counts. The chain uses TRBV7-9 and TRBJ2-3; a weak D match, TRBD2 (5 bases). The CDR3 covers 15 residues. CDR1 and CDR2 (germline): SEHNR, FQNEAQ (reference sequence). V lost 4 bases to trimming and J lost 0 bases, with 11 bases between them. CDR3 residues: CASSSIASSTDTQYF. The CDR3 region has the DNA TGTGCCAGCAGCTCAATAGCGTCTAGCACAGATACGCAGTATTTT.

This clonotype showed up many times. This rearrangement joins TRBV7-2 to TRBJ2-1, with TRBD1 matching 8 bases. The ends lost 5 bases at V and 7 bases at J; junction bases unmatched: 4. The CDR3 contains 13 residues. From germline, CDR1 is SGHTA and CDR2 FQGNSA. CDR3 region: CASSPDRVNEQFF. The CDR3 DNA reads TGTGCCAGCAGCCCGGACAGGGTAAATGAGCAGTTCTTC.

This clonotype was counted many times. The chain is built from TRBV4-3 and TRBJ1-3; D is unclear. V shed 0 bases and J shed 5 bases, with 11 bases lying between them. The CDR3 totals 15 residues. CDR1 is LGHNA and CDR2 is YSLEER in the germline V gene. In nucleotides, the CDR3 is TGCGCCAGCAGCCAAGAGGTCAGGCCACGAAACACCATATATTTT. Translating it yields CASSQEVRPRNTIYF.

The chain recombines TRBV13 with TRBJ2-2; a weak D match, TRBD2 (6 bases). The CDR3 length is 14 residues. Between the trimmed V and J ends, which lost 4 bases and 6 bases, there was a span of 12 bases. Germline-derived CDR1 and CDR2 are PRHDT and FYEKMQ (reference sequence). The CDR3, as DNA: TGTGCCAGCAGCTCCTCGGGGGAGGCCGGGGAGCTGTTTTTT. Protein product: CASSSSGEAGELFF.

Only a few counts were recorded for this clonotype. The chain couples TRBV6-2 or TRBV6-3 to TRBJ2-7, with D perhaps matching TRBD1 or TRBD2 (5 bases each). The CDR3 spans 15 residues. Germline V gives CDR1 MNHEY, CDR2 SVGEGT. Trimming took 7 bases from V and 6 from J, leaving 22 bases between them. In nucleotides, the CDR3 is TGTGCCAGCAAAAACCCGTGGACGGGGCTGGGCGAGCAGTACTTC. This codes for CASKNPWTGLGEQYF.

Points on this clonotype: A junction boundary mismatches the germline segment, possibly from a read error. The chain links TRBV27 to TRBJ2-7; weak D call: TRBD2 (6 bases). Germline V gives CDR1 MNHEY, CDR2 SMNVEV (reference sequence). CDR3 length: 14 residues. CDR3: CAGSSGLQTYEQYF. Written as DNA, the CDR3 is TGTGCCGGCAGTTCGGGACTCCAAACCTACGAGCAGTACTTC.

In regard to this clonotype: A read error may be the cause here, since a much bigger clone is one base away. The chain joins TRBV12-3 or TRBV12-4 to TRBJ2-4; D may be TRBD1 (6 bases). CDR3 size: 18 residues. V was clipped by 3 bases and J by 3 bases, with 21 bases between them. The CDR3 here is CASSLGISLGAGKNIQYF. In nucleotides, the CDR3 is TGTGCCAGCAGTTTGGGGATCTCACTGGGGGCTGGCAAAAACATTCAGTACTTC.

About this clonotype itself: At one boundary the junction diverges from the germline segment, which might be a read error. This chain connects TRBV6-5 to TRBJ2-3, with D possibly being TRBD1 (5 bases). From germline, CDR1 is MNHEY and CDR2 SVGAGI. This CDR3 region has 14 residues. Written as DNA, the CDR3 is TGTGCCAGCAGCTTAATTTCGGGCACAGGTACGCAGTATTTT. This translates into CASSLISGTGTQYF.

Remarks on this clonotype: A junction end diverges from the germline sequence, so it may reflect a read error. This chain's CDR3 is CSVVGLAGLGEHFF. CDR3 nucleotides: TGCAGCGTTGTCGGACTAGCGGGACTGGGTGAGCACTTCTTC. This chain connects TRBV29-1 to TRBJ2-1, with 12 bases identical to TRBD2. This CDR3 is built from 14 residues. Germline values: CDR1 SQVTM, CDR2 ANQGSEA.

A word on this clonotype: A read error may account for a junction end that differs from germline. This chain uses TRBV7-6 with TRBJ2-5; D is perhaps TRBD2 (5 bases). The germline CDR1 and CDR2 sequences are SGHVS and FNYEAQ. The CDR3 loop spans 15 amino acids. As DNA, the CDR3 is TGTGCCAGCAGCCTCAAACTAGGACGACAAGAGACCCGGTACTTC. This encodes CASSLKLGRQETRYF.

This clonotype has a handful of counts. The chain uses TRBV12-3 or TRBV12-4 and TRBJ2-2, with D possibly matching TRBD1 (6 bases). Trimming removed 5 bases at V and 4 bases at J, with 17 bases between. The CDR3 loop spans 16 amino acids. The CDR3 here is CASSPTGTLSTGELFF. The CDR3 bases are TGTGCCAGCAGTCCAACCGGGACATTGAGCACCGGGGAGCTGTTTTTT.

Regarding this clonotype: A much larger clone is a single base away; this may be a read error. The CDR3 region is CATSQDQKGRNYGYTF. In DNA form, the CDR3 reads TGCGCCACCAGCCAAGATCAAAAGGGAAGAAACTATGGCTACACCTTC. This rearrangement joins TRBV4-1 to TRBJ1-2; D is ambiguous. CDR3 length equals 16 residues. Germline V gene lookup returns CDR1 MGHRA and CDR2 YSYEKL.

The V call is TRBV19, the J call TRBJ2-7; 8 bases match TRBD1. This CDR3 spans 15 amino acids. Germline CDR1 reads LNHDA; CDR2 reads SQIVND (reference sequence). Trimming removed 3 bases from V and 5 bases from J; junction bases left unmatched: 9. In DNA form, the CDR3 reads TGTGCCAGTAGTATTCGCACGACAGGGGTCCACGAGCAGTACTTC. Encoded protein: CASSIRTTGVHEQYF.

The chain has TRBV6-5 and TRBJ2-2; TRBD2 agrees at 7 bases. Germline V gives CDR1 MNHEY, CDR2 SVGAGI. This CDR3 has 16 amino acids. The junction had 10 bases not matched to a gene; V was cut back by 2 bases and J by 7 bases. DNA of the CDR3: TGTGCCAGCAGTTACCCGACCCTCGGGGAGGGCGGGGAGCTGTTTTTT. Amino acids: CASSYPTLGEGGELFF.

This clonotype was seen a handful of times. J is TRBJ2-3 and V is TRBV12-3 or TRBV12-4; 8 bases line up with TRBD1. The trim removed 8 bases at V and 2 bases at J, leaving 12 bases unmatched. This CDR3 is 16 amino acids long. The CDR3 bases are TGTGCCAGCGCAGAACTGGACAGGGCCTTCACAGATACGCAGTATTTT. Encoded protein: CASAELDRAFTDTQYF.

The chain has TRBV10-3 and TRBJ2-1, with D possibly being TRBD1 or TRBD2 (5 bases each). CDR3 length equals 16 residues. CDR1 ENHRY and CDR2 SYGVKD come from the germline V gene. Trimming left V 3 bases short and J 5 bases short, with 17 bases between. The CDR3 sequence is CAISESGIRVDNEQFF. In nucleotides, the CDR3 is TGTGCCATCAGTGAATCCGGGATCAGGGTGGACAATGAGCAGTTCTTC.

This clonotype occurred a few times. The rearrangement uses TRBV20-1 and TRBJ1-1; D is unresolved. There are 13 residues in the CDR3. Trimming pared 4 bases from V and 3 bases from J, leaving 12 bases between. CDR1 and CDR2 from the germline V gene are DFQATT and SNEGSKA (reference sequence). The CDR3 DNA reads as TGCAGTGCTACCGGACCCGAGCACACTGAAGCTTTCTTT. It yields the protein CSATGPEHTEAFF.

Turning to this clonotype: It may be a read error: a sequence one base away is much more abundant. The J gene is TRBJ2-7, the V gene TRBV4-1, with TRBD2 matching over 7 bases. CDR3 length: 17 residues. J gave up 2 bases and V 3 bases, and 13 bases lay outside the gene matches. Per germline, CDR1 MGHRA and CDR2 YSYEKL. The CDR3 DNA reads as TGCGCCAGCAGCCATTTGTCTTTGAGCGGGGTAACCTACGAGCAGTACTTC. Translated: CASSHLSLSGVTYEQYF.

The gene calls are TRBV6-5 and TRBJ1-1, with D possibly being TRBD1 (5 bases). This CDR3 is built from 16 residues. The germline V gene has CDR1 MNHEY and CDR2 SVGAGI. Trimming shortened V by 5 bases and J by 6 bases, and 22 bases separated the two germline ends. The CDR3 region is CASSIPGAPRGAEAFF. The CDR3 nucleotides are TGTGCCAGCAGTATACCTGGGGCTCCCCGGGGTGCTGAAGCTTTCTTT.

This clonotype was observed a handful of times. The J gene is TRBJ1-5, the V gene TRBV16; possible D gene TRBD1, 6 bases. The CDR3 is 15 residues long. From germline, CDR1 is KGHSY and CDR2 FQNENV. The ends were cut back, 2 bases at V and 0 bases at J, with 8 bases in the middle. CDR3 sequence: CASSQGQPSNQPQHF. The CDR3 bases are TGTGCCAGCAGCCAAGGACAGCCTAGCAATCAGCCCCAGCATTTT.

This chain joins TRBV11-2 and TRBJ2-2; 12 bases match TRBD2. The germline CDR1 and CDR2 sequences are SGHAT and FQNNGV. The CDR3 loop spans 18 amino acids. V dropped 6 bases and J dropped 4; count of bases not matched to a gene: 12. The CDR3 nucleotides are TGTGCCAGCAGACCTCTGACTAGCGGGAGTAGCGTCACCGGGGAGCTGTTTTTT. As protein: CASRPLTSGSSVTGELFF.

This chain uses TRBV11-1 with TRBJ2-7, with 11 bases that match TRBD2. From germline, CDR1 is SGHAT and CDR2 FQDESV (reference sequence). Trimming at V came to 6 bases and at J to 3 bases, leaving 4 bases not matched to a gene. This CDR3 is built from 14 residues. In DNA, the CDR3 is TGTGCCAGCAGGCCTAGCGGGAGGCTCTACGAGCAGTACTTC. Translating it yields CASRPSGRLYEQYF.

The rearrangement joins TRBV4-3 to TRBJ2-1, with 14 nucleotides matching TRBD2. J gave up 8 bases and V 10 bases, and 7 bases lay outside the gene matches. The CDR3 is 14 amino acids. The germline V gene has CDR1 LGHNA and CDR2 YSLEER. In DNA form, the CDR3 reads TGCGCCACCTCGACTAGCGGGGGGGCGTATGAGCAGTTCTTC. Protein: CATSTSGGAYEQFF.

The V gene is TRBV7-9, the J gene TRBJ1-1; tentatively, D is TRBD1 (5 bases). Germline V gene data show CDR1 as SEHNR and CDR2 as FQNEAQ (reference sequence). The CDR3 loop spans 15 amino acids. V shed 1 base and J shed 3 bases, with 12 bases lying between them. The CDR3 sequence: CASSLVGEGHTEAFF. Written as DNA, the CDR3 is TGTGCCAGCAGCTTAGTAGGGGAAGGACACACTGAAGCTTTCTTT.